This TCR beta chain comes out of a study of regulatory T cells in long-lasting Graves disease. The TCR beta library used iRepertoire HTBI primers with Arm-PCR amplification of CDR3. TCRdb fed the multiplex PCR reads into MiXCR, producing one record per CDR3 protein. Among hundreds of thousands of distinct CDR3 sequences listed, roughly 15% were seen once. Time point indicated: newly diagnosed GD, antithyroid drugs for less than 3 months. PBMC RNA was the source of the TCR library. This clonotype was found many times. V was clipped by 5 bases and J by 3 bases; unmatched bases: 6. Germline V gene data show CDR1 as SEHNR and CDR2 as FQNEAQ (reference sequence). The CDR3 is 14 amino acids. Separately, the same data were catalogued under a study of T cells in Graves' hyperthyroidism and ophthalmopathy.

V and J are TRBV7-9 and TRBJ2-7; TRBD1 matches 8 bases. The receptor was isolated from a woman in her 30s with Graves disease. Sequenced here: peripheral blood mononuclear cells (PBMCs), sampled at new diagnosis, from a patient treated with antithyroid drugs. DNA for the CDR3: TGTGCCAGCAGCCAAGGACAGGGCTACTACGAGCAGTACTTC. Translation gives CASSQGQGYYEQYF.